This T cell receptor beta chain comes out of a study of T cell clonotyping in hematopoietic cell transplantation. Measured with immunoSEQ multiplex PCR; TCRdb has only the in-frame clones, and not every one. The sample shows fewer than 15,000 clones, just under 95% of them seen only once. The CDR3 has 15 amino acids. Per the germline V gene, CDR1 is LNHDA and CDR2 is SQIVND (reference sequence). The trim removed 10 bases at V and 0 bases at J, leaving 8 bases unmatched. Study results and caveats: At the given depth, recipient repertoires were over 97% de novo clonotypes. No sorting was done, leaving CD4 and CD8 contributions mixed.

Regarding this clone: The antigen remains undetermined.

Sequenced material: PBMCs, taken 100 days after allogeneic stem cell transplant. This sequence joins TRBV19 and TRBJ1-1, with 10 nucleotides matching TRBD1. The TCR originated in a female patient aged 50-59 years who had an allogeneic stem cell transplant from an unrelated donor, so the T cells may come from the graft donor. Some clones in this sample may be carry-over from other donors' samples. This chain's CDR3 is CATRQGAGMNTEAFF. The DNA for the CDR3 is TGTGCCACCAGACAGGGGGCCGGGATGAACACTGAAGCTTTCTTT. Combining the CDR3 with reference TRBV19 and TRBJ1-1 gives the whole variable domain DGGITQSPKYLFRKEGQNVTLSCEQNLNHDAMYWYRQDPGQGLRLIYYSQIVNDFQKGDIAEGYSVSREKKESFPLTVTSAQKNPTAFYLCATRQGAGMNTEAFFGQGTRLTVV.